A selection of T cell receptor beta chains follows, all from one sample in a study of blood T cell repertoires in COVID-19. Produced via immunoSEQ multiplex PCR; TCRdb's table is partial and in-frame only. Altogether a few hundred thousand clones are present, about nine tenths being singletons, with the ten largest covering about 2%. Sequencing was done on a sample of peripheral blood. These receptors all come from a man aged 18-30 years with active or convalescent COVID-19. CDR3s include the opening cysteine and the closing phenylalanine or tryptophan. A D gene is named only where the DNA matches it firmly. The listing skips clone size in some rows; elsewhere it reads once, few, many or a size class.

CASSLVGADEKLFF	TGCGCCAGCAGCTTGGTAGGGGCGGATGAAAAACTGTTTTTT	TRBV5-1	few	.	TRBJ1-4
CSASKGDTEAFF	TGCAGTGCTAGTAAAGGGGACACTGAAGCTTTCTTT	TRBV20-1	.	.	TRBJ1-1
CASSDRGLDGYTF	TGTGCCAGCAGTGACAGGGGACTGGATGGCTACACCTTC	TRBV7-9	.	TRBD1	TRBJ1-2
CASSYSRTRGEQFF	TGTGCCAGCAGTTACTCCAGGACCAGGGGTGAGCAGTTCTTC	TRBV6-2/TRBV6-3	.	.	TRBJ2-1
CASSGRGSPIANIQYF	TGTGCCAGCAGTGGCAGGGGTTCCCCGATTGCGAACATTCAGTACTTC	TRBV28	.	.	TRBJ2-4
CASSPRRQPQHF	TGTGCCAGCAGCCCGAGGAGACAGCCCCAGCATTTT	TRBV12-3/TRBV12-4	.	.	TRBJ1-5
CASSIGERTRGINEKLFF	TGTGCCAGTAGTATAGGGGAGAGGACCAGGGGAATCAATGAAAAACTGTTTTTT	TRBV19	.	.	TRBJ1-4
CASSQDTGHYEQYF	TGCGCCAGCAGCCAAGATACAGGTCACTACGAGCAGTACTTC	TRBV4-1	once	.	TRBJ2-7
CASRRGNEQFF	TGTGCCAGCCGAAGGGGCAATGAGCAGTTCTTC	TRBV9	few	.	TRBJ2-1
CASSDASGSYNEQFF	TGTGCCAGCAGCGATGCTAGCGGGAGCTACAATGAGCAGTTCTTC	TRBV5-6	.	TRBD2	TRBJ2-1
CASSPRGRTEAFF	TGTGCCAGCAGCCCCAGGGGGCGGACTGAAGCTTTCTTT	TRBV5-4	.	TRBD1	TRBJ1-1
CASSSSSTGHGYTF	TGTGCCAGCAGTTCTTCCTCGACAGGGCATGGCTACACCTTC	TRBV7-9	.	TRBD1	TRBJ1-2
CASSLLAHNEQFF	TGTGCCAGCAGTTTATTAGCCCACAATGAGCAGTTCTTC	TRBV27	.	.	TRBJ2-1
CASSLGGGGGGETQYF	TGTGCCAGCAGCTTAGGGGGTGGCGGAGGAGGGGAGACCCAGTACTTC	TRBV7-7	few	.	TRBJ2-5
CASSAATKGFDTQYF	TGTGCCAGCTCAGCTGCCACCAAGGGGTTTGATACGCAGTATTTT	TRBV18	once	.	TRBJ2-3
CASKTFAGNTIYF	TGTGCCAGCAAGACTTTCGCTGGAAACACCATATATTTT	TRBV11-2	once	.	TRBJ1-3
CASSLVPTRTDTQYF	TGTGCCAGCAGCTTAGTTCCTACCCGCACAGATACGCAGTATTTT	TRBV11-2	.	.	TRBJ2-3
CASSLGGDTYEQYF	TGTGCCAGCAGCTTAGGCGGCGATACCTACGAGCAGTACTTC	TRBV11-3	.	.	TRBJ2-7
CASTVSYEQYF	TGTGCCAGCACGGTATCCTACGAGCAGTACTTC	TRBV2	.	.	TRBJ2-7
CASSVSLSVDQETQYF	TGTGCCAGCAGCGTATCTCTTAGCGTGGACCAAGAGACCCAGTACTTC	TRBV9	.	.	TRBJ2-5
CASSQGFGGGIADTQYF	TGTGCCAGCAGCCAAGGGTTTGGGGGGGGCATTGCAGATACGCAGTATTTT	TRBV3-1/TRBV3-2	.	.	TRBJ2-3
CASSFTALAGGYNEQFF	TGTGCCAGCAGCTTTACGGCGTTAGCGGGGGGGTACAATGAGCAGTTCTTC	TRBV27	.	TRBD2	TRBJ2-1